The 8 T cell receptor beta chains reported below all come from one sample, sequenced in a study of blood T cells in healthy people across ages. With a J-beta primer mix and a sample-barcoded 5' primer, a second PCR ran roughly 6 to 11 cycles. TCRdb ran MiXCR on the 5' RACE reads and lists one entry per CDR3 protein. The top ten clones hold roughly 13% of a sample with fewer than 750,000 distinct CDR3 sequences, roughly half of them seen once. Material: blood. These receptor sequences come from a woman aged 80 or over in good health.

A few counts support this clonotype. V gene TRBV5-1 combines with J gene TRBJ2-7, with 11 bases aligning to TRBD1. The CDR3 sequence is 16 residues long. The J segment lost 4 bases and the V segment lost 5 bases, leaving 11 bases of the junction unmatched. The germline CDR1 and CDR2 sequences are SGHRS and YFSETQ. The CDR3 region has the DNA TGCGCCAGCAGATTAGGGCCTGGACAGGGGGCATACGAGCAGTACTTC. Its protein product is CASRLGPGQGAYEQYF.

The chain recombines TRBV20-1 with TRBJ2-7; TRBD2 is a possible D gene (6 bases). The CDR3 covers 17 residues. Trimming stripped 0 bases from V and 2 bases from J, with 20 bases between. Germline V gene sequence: CDR1 DFQATT, CDR2 SNEGSKA (reference sequence). CDR3 amino acids: CSAREVRAGTLPYEQYF. CDR3 nucleotides: TGCAGTGCTAGAGAAGTAAGGGCCGGGACTCTCCCCTACGAGCAGTACTTC.

The chain employs TRBV12-3 or TRBV12-4 and TRBJ2-4; D might be TRBD1 or TRBD2, each matching 6 bases. This CDR3 comprises 15 residues. V gave up 7 bases and J gave up 1 base, with 14 bases separating them. CDR3 amino acids: CASNLRGVAKNIQYF. In DNA, the CDR3 is TGTGCCAGCAACCTAAGGGGGGTTGCCAAAAACATTCAGTACTTC.

The chain links TRBV29-1 to TRBJ2-3; 9 bases line up with TRBD2. Germline V CDR1 and CDR2: SQVTM, ANQGSEA. The CDR3 extends over 17 amino acids. The ends lost 5 bases at V and 4 bases at J; junction bases unmatched: 16. The CDR3: CSVSPAPGLAHADTQYF. The CDR3 bases are TGCAGCGTTTCTCCGGCCCCGGGACTAGCCCATGCAGATACGCAGTATTTT.

The rearrangement links TRBV4-3 to TRBJ2-5, with TRBD1 as a possible D gene (6 bases). Judging by the DNA end, TRBJ2-7 fits better; the J call may be wrong. Germline V gene lookup returns CDR1 LGHNA and CDR2 YSLEER. The CDR3 is made up of 13 amino acids. This chain's CDR3 is CASSHVTGYEQYF. DNA of the CDR3: TGCGCCAGCAGCCACGTGACAGGATACGAGCAGTACTTC.

The chain carries TRBV12-3 or TRBV12-4 and TRBJ1-2, with D maybe TRBD1 (6 bases). Trimming removed 7 bases at V and 4 bases at J, with 13 bases between. The CDR3 spans 13 residues. The CDR3 is CASTRQAFYGYTF. CDR3 nucleotides: TGTGCCAGCACCCGACAGGCCTTCTATGGCTACACCTTC.

This clonotype has just a few counts. V usage is TRBV6-1 and J usage is TRBJ1-2; no reliable D call. V shed 2 bases and J shed 2 bases, with 9 bases lying between them. Germline V gene lookup returns CDR1 MNHNS and CDR2 SASEGT. The CDR3 totals 14 residues. The CDR3 reads CASSESAGNYGYTF. Here the CDR3 DNA reads TGTGCCAGCAGTGAAAGCGCGGGAAACTATGGCTACACCTTC.

The chain couples TRBV7-2 to TRBJ2-1; TRBD2 aligns across 10 bases. The CDR3 sequence is 19 residues long. Per the germline V gene, CDR1 is SGHTA and CDR2 is FQGNSA. V gave up 1 base and J gave up 8 bases; unmatched junction bases: 17. CDR3 nucleotide sequence: TGTGCCAGCAGCTTAGGGAGTGGAAGTGCTAGCGGGAGACTCCATGAGCAGTTCTTC. Its protein is CASSLGSGSASGRLHEQFF.